The clone carrying this T cell receptor (beta chain) showed up just a few times. Its antigen is not identified. The same CDR3 can be traced to other DNA sequences in this sample. It was the approximately 130-subject validation cohort, separate from the roughly 700-subject first cohort, to which the donors belonged. The data belong to a study of cytomegalovirus exposure and HLA in healthy donors. Study background: Both the 120 or so validation repertoires and the 550 to 750 first-cohort repertoires used the same platform, as reported by a later analysis. Study-wide results and limits: According to a later analysis, TCR clusters from the first cohort tended to co-occur in the 100 to 150 validation repertoires. The study designated about 180 TCR beta chains cytomegalovirus-associated.

This CDR3 spans 15 amino acids. Germline V lookup: CDR1 SEHNR, CDR2 FQNEAQ (reference sequence). Trimming removed 1 base from V and 1 base from J; junction bases left unmatched: 2. Here immunoSEQ multiplex PCR was the method, and the copy in TCRdb shows in-frame clones only, minus some. The data show around 400,000 clones, roughly 89% seen once. This TCR derives from a woman in her late teens or twenties in good health and CMV-seronegative. Input material: PBMCs. The chain is built from TRBV7-9 and TRBJ2-3; 7 bases match TRBD2. Here the CDR3 reads CASSLVLAGTDTQYF. Here the CDR3 DNA reads TGTGCCAGCAGCTTAGTCCTAGCGGGCACAGATACGCAGTATTTT.